These 25 T cell receptor beta chains share one sample of origin, sequenced in a study of blood T cell repertoires in COVID-19. Some clones are missing from TCRdb's copy, which holds only in-frame ones; the method was immunoSEQ multiplex PCR. The sample comprises roughly 330,000 clones, roughly 83% of which are singletons, and around 1.5% rests with the top ten. The sample comprised peripheral blood. The receptors were gathered from a woman aged 45-65 years with acute or convalescent COVID-19.

The rearrangement links TRBV15 to TRBJ2-5, with TRBD2 as a possible D gene (5 bases). Germline V gene sequence: CDR1 LNHNV, CDR2 YYDKDF (reference sequence). The germline V and J ends were trimmed by 2 bases and 5 bases, with 15 bases remaining between them. The CDR3 loop spans 15 amino acids. CDR3 sequence: CATSRLRTQKETQYF. The CDR3 nucleotides are TGTGCCACCAGCAGACTGCGGACTCAGAAGGAGACCCAGTACTTC.

The chain employs TRBV29-1 and TRBJ2-7; 8 nucleotides match TRBD1. J was trimmed by 4 bases and V by 4 bases; bases with no gene match: 9. From germline, CDR1 is SQVTM and CDR2 ANQGSEA. The CDR3 runs to 14 residues. For the CDR3, the DNA is TGCAGCGTTGTCCGGACAGGGTTTAGGTACGAGCAGTACTTC. Translated, it gives CSVVRTGFRYEQYF.

The rearrangement uses TRBV2 and TRBJ1-3; D uncertain. Trimming removed 8 bases at V and 2 bases at J, with 13 bases between. The CDR3 loop spans 14 amino acids. Per germline, CDR1 SNHLY and CDR2 FYNNEI. CDR3 nucleotides: TGTGCCAGCGAAAGCATTTCGGCTGGAAACACCATATATTTT. It yields the protein CASESISAGNTIYF.

The chain carries TRBV4-2 and TRBJ1-4, with TRBD1 as a possible D gene (5 bases). The CDR3 has 15 amino acids. Germline CDR1 reads LGHNA; CDR2 reads YNFKEQ. V was trimmed by 1 base and J by 2 bases, leaving 8 bases between them. DNA for the CDR3: TGTGCCAGCAGCCAAGGGCAGGGCACTAATGAAAAACTGTTTTTT. Translated: CASSQGQGTNEKLFF.

The rearrangement uses TRBV10-3 and TRBJ2-7, with D tentatively TRBD2 (6 bases). The germline V and J ends were trimmed by 4 bases and 1 base, with 11 bases remaining between them. Germline-derived CDR1 and CDR2 are ENHRY and SYGVKD. This CDR3 is built from 14 residues. CDR3 sequence reads: CAISGLANSYEQYF. The DNA for the CDR3 is TGTGCCATCAGTGGTCTAGCGAATTCCTACGAGCAGTACTTC.

The gene calls are TRBV5-1 and TRBJ2-7; 8 nucleotides match TRBD2. Germline values: CDR1 SGHRS, CDR2 YFSETQ. The CDR3 loop spans 14 amino acids. V shed 4 bases, J shed 1 base, and the junction held 4 bases outside the gene matches. CDR3 in DNA: TGCGCCAGCAGCCGCAGCGGGAGTTCCTACGAGCAGTACTTC. It yields the protein CASSRSGSSYEQYF.

J is TRBJ2-7 and V is TRBV5-1, with TRBD1 matching over 7 bases. V shed 8 bases and J 6 bases; nucleotides not matched to a gene: 8. Per the germline V gene, CDR1 is SGHRS and CDR2 is YFSETQ. This CDR3 contains 12 residues. CDR3 region: CARDRKWREQYF. In DNA, the CDR3 is TGCGCCAGGGACAGGAAATGGCGCGAGCAGTACTTC.

The chain links TRBV30 to TRBJ1-4, with D possibly matching TRBD1 (5 bases). Between the trimmed V and J ends, which lost 2 bases and 7 bases, there was a span of 14 bases. CDR3 size: 14 residues. CDR1 is GTSNPN, CDR2 SVGIG, per germline (reference sequence). This CDR3 reads CAWSRGGWTEKLFF. Here the CDR3 DNA reads TGTGCCTGGAGTCGTGGGGGGTGGACTGAAAAACTGTTTTTT.

The J gene is TRBJ2-1, the V gene TRBV5-4; D remains unclear. The CDR3 is 15 amino acids. V was shortened by 4 bases and J by 0 bases, with 11 bases between the two germline ends. Germline V gene lookup returns CDR1 SGHNT and CDR2 YYREEE (reference sequence). CDR3 coding DNA: TGTGCCAGCAGCGCACCGTATAGCTCCTACAATGAGCAGTTCTTC. Translating it yields CASSAPYSSYNEQFF.

V is TRBV5-1 and J is TRBJ1-2; D may be TRBD1 (6 bases). This CDR3 is built from 14 residues. Germline CDR1 SGHRS, CDR2 YFSETQ. Trimming took 0 bases from V and 6 from J, leaving 12 bases between them. CDR3 in DNA: TGCGCCAGCAGCTTGGAGTCAGGGGTCCATGGCTACACCTTC. Protein product: CASSLESGVHGYTF. Full variable domain (outside the CDR3, taken from reference TRBV5-1 and TRBJ1-2): KAGVTQTPRYLIKTRGQQVTLSCSPISGHRSVSWYQQTPGQGLQFLFEYFSETQRNKGNFPGRFSGRQFSNSRSEMNVSTLELGDSALYLCASSLESGVHGYTFGSGTRLTVV.

The chain combines TRBV2 with TRBJ1-1; 7 bases line up with TRBD1. The CDR3 runs 15 residues. CDR1 is SNHLY, CDR2 FYNNEI, per germline. J gave up 3 bases and V 4 bases, and 8 bases lay outside the gene matches. The CDR3 DNA follows: TGTGCCAGCAGTGCAGACCTCACAGGGGACACTGAAGCTTTCTTT. As protein: CASSADLTGDTEAFF.

This chain joins TRBV4-1 and TRBJ2-1; 7 bases line up with TRBD1. Germline CDR1 is MGHRA and CDR2 is YSYEKL. The CDR3 has 15 residues. V was clipped by 4 bases and J by 0 bases; unmatched bases: 3. CDR3 in amino acids: CASSRDSNSYNEQFF. The CDR3 region has the DNA TGCGCCAGCAGCCGGGACAGTAACTCCTACAATGAGCAGTTCTTC.

The gene calls are TRBV6-1 and TRBJ2-3; a weak D match, TRBD1 (6 bases). The length of the CDR3 is 15 residues. CDR1 MNHNS and CDR2 SASEGT come from the germline V gene. Trimming took off 3 bases at V and 5 bases at J, with 15 bases between the two ends. The CDR3 loop reads CASSEILGAGDTQYF. The CDR3, as DNA: TGTGCCAGCAGTGAGATATTGGGGGCCGGAGATACGCAGTATTTT.

V and J are TRBV5-4 and TRBJ2-6, with 7 bases lining up with TRBD2. Unmatched junction bases numbered 11, after V lost 6 bases and J lost 8 bases. The V gene's germline CDR1 is SGHNT and CDR2 YYREEE (reference sequence). This CDR3 comprises 15 residues. The CDR3 sequence: CASTLGGGASNVLTF. The CDR3 DNA follows: TGTGCCAGCACCCTGGGGGGGGGAGCTTCCAACGTCCTGACTTTC.

The V and J genes are TRBV12-3 or TRBV12-4 and TRBJ2-2; 7 bases agree with TRBD1. The V segment lost 7 bases and the J segment 6 bases; nucleotides outside the gene matches: 2. The CDR3 is 12 residues long. For the CDR3, the DNA is TGTGCCAGCACCCAGGGGGCCGGGGAGCTGTTTTTT. It translates to CASTQGAGELFF.

V gene TRBV3-1 (or the pseudogene TRBV3-2) combines with J gene TRBJ2-3, with TRBD2 identical over 7 bases. This CDR3 is 16 amino acids long. CDR1 LGHDT and CDR2 YNNKEL come from the germline V gene (reference sequence). V trimming: 3 bases; J trimming: 0 bases; junction bases outside the gene matches: 6. The CDR3 DNA sequence: TGTGCCAGCAGCCATAGAGCTAGCGGTAGCACAGATACGCAGTATTTT. Translating gives CASSHRASGSTDTQYF.

This clone was seen once. This chain links TRBV18 with TRBJ2-1, with 9 positions matching TRBD1. V shed 9 bases and J 4 bases; nucleotides not matched to a gene: 7. CDR3 length: 14 amino acids. The germline CDR1 and CDR2 sequences are KGHSH and LQKENI. The DNA of the CDR3 is TGTGCCAGTAGCGGACAGGGGTCTTACAATGAGCAGTTCTTC. Translating it yields CASSGQGSYNEQFF.

The chain has TRBV7-9 and TRBJ2-7; 16 bases are shared with TRBD2. Looked up from germline, CDR1 is SEHNR and CDR2 is FQNEAQ (reference sequence). This CDR3 is 17 amino acids long. V was clipped by 3 bases and J by 5 bases; unmatched bases: 7. CDR3 sequence reads: CASSLGLAGGVPNEQYF. For the CDR3, the DNA is TGTGCCAGCAGCTTGGGACTAGCGGGAGGGGTTCCCAACGAGCAGTACTTC.

The CDR3 here is CASSLRRGRGTDTQYF. DNA for the CDR3: TGTGCCAGCAGCTTAAGGAGGGGTAGGGGCACAGATACGCAGTATTTT. The chain combines TRBV7-9 with TRBJ2-3; perhaps TRBD2 as D (6 bases). The germline V gene encodes CDR1 SEHNR and CDR2 FQNEAQ (reference sequence). V was clipped by 2 bases and J by 1 base, with 13 bases between them. The CDR3 is 16 residues long.

The chain joins TRBV6-2 or TRBV6-3 to TRBJ2-7, with a tentative D call TRBD1 (6 bases). Trimming shortened V by 2 bases and J by 7 bases, and 12 bases separated the two germline ends. Germline V gene lookup returns CDR1 MNHEY and CDR2 SVGEGT. The CDR3 loop spans 13 amino acids. In DNA form, the CDR3 reads TGTGCCAGCAGTTACCACGAGGGGGTTGAGCAGTACTTC. Translating it yields CASSYHEGVEQYF.

The chain joins TRBV20-1 to TRBJ2-1; D is possibly TRBD2 (6 bases). CDR3 length equals 11 residues. V shed 6 bases and J shed 10 bases, with 13 bases lying between them. Per the germline V gene, CDR1 is DFQATT and CDR2 is SNEGSKA (reference sequence). The CDR3 here is CSAGSLREQFF. The CDR3 nucleotides are TGCAGTGCCGGGAGTTTGAGGGAGCAGTTCTTC.

The chain links TRBV2 to TRBJ1-1; D might be TRBD1 (5 bases). Trimming removed 2 bases at V and 5 bases at J, with 18 bases between. The CDR3 runs to 16 residues. The germline V gene encodes CDR1 SNHLY and CDR2 FYNNEI. The CDR3 coding sequence is TGTGCCAGCAGTGAAAGGGCAGGGTACATGGGGACTGAAGCTTTCTTT. This gives the protein CASSERAGYMGTEAFF.

The chain has TRBV2 and TRBJ2-3; the D gene is possibly TRBD2 (6 bases). Trimming removed 6 bases from V and 3 bases from J, with 19 bases in between. Germline V gene sequence: CDR1 SNHLY, CDR2 FYNNEI. The CDR3 is 16 amino acids. The DNA for the CDR3 is TGTGCCAGCAGGGCCGGGAGCGTTGGCCGTACAGATACGCAGTATTTT. Translating it yields CASRAGSVGRTDTQYF.

The J gene is TRBJ2-3, the V gene TRBV11-2; D may be TRBD1 (5 bases). This CDR3 spans 13 amino acids. V lost 5 bases, J lost 3 bases, and 9 bases lay in between. Per germline, CDR1 SGHAT and CDR2 FQNNGV. CDR3 amino acids: CASSLPGTDTQYF. For the CDR3, the DNA is TGTGCCAGCAGCCTACCAGGGACAGATACGCAGTATTTT.

V usage is TRBV5-1 and J usage is TRBJ1-2, with 10 bases lining up with TRBD1. V lost 4 bases to trimming and J lost 3 bases; unmatched junction nucleotides: 6. The CDR3 contains 15 residues. Germline V gene data show CDR1 as SGHRS and CDR2 as YFSETQ. In DNA form, the CDR3 reads TGCGCCAGCAGCCTCGGGACAGGGGTTTACTATGGCTACACCTTC. This codes for CASSLGTGVYYGYTF.